This section outlines one TCR beta chain sequence together with its context. The data were obtained in a study of shared clonotypes between healthy human individuals. CDR3 length: 16 residues. The germline V and J ends were trimmed by 3 bases and 4 bases, with 16 bases remaining between them. CDR1 MNHEY and CDR2 SMNVEV come from the germline V gene (reference sequence). The donors, healthy adults who were HIV-negative, had experienced no recent acute infections or vaccinations. Genomic DNA belonging to each subset was distributed in equal measure over several immunoSEQ plates. The assay was immunoSEQ multiplex PCR, and TCRdb's table has in-frame clones only and misses some. The data show 950,000 to 1,200,000 clones, with 77% seen just once and about 0.89% held by the top ten.

The sequence came from a man aged 18 to 35 in good health. Some clones in this sample may be carry-over from other donors' samples. Sequenced sample: memory CD4+ T cells from PBMCs. The subset was: CD45RA-negative fraction. The chain combines TRBV27 with TRBJ1-5; no clear D. The CDR3 DNA follows: TGTGCCAGCAGTTTTGATGGCAGGCTTAAGAATCAGCCCCAGCATTTT. Protein: CASSFDGRLKNQPQHF.